The clone carrying this T cell receptor beta chain was seen only once. What it binds is unknown. The data were obtained in a study of siplizumab effects on memory and regulatory T cells. General observations from the study: Apparently key alloresponse contributors, naive T cells also seemed more diverse than memory cells.

Libraries were prepared by immunoSEQ multiplex PCR; TCRdb keeps only in-frame clonotypes and omits some of them. This repertoire shows more than 50,000 clones, 80% to 95% found once; its top ten account for about two fifths. The CDR3 spans 17 residues. Germline CDR1 is LNHDA and CDR2 is SQIVND (reference sequence). V lost 5 bases to trimming and J lost 7 bases, with 23 bases between them. Sequencing was done on a sample of CD8+ T cells sorted from blood. V and J are TRBV19 and TRBJ1-4; tentatively, D is TRBD1 (5 bases). The receptor was derived from a human donor in good health. The CDR3 spells CASSGGTTTRIGEKLFF. For the CDR3, the DNA is TGTGCCAGTAGTGGAGGGACTACGACCCGAATAGGTGAAAAACTGTTTTTT.